Each of the 7 T cell receptor beta chains below was sequenced from the same sample in a study of T-cell reconstitution after alpha-beta-depleted transplantation in children. Researchers prepared the TCRbeta library using unique molecular identifiers, the study reports. One entry per CDR3 protein results from TCRdb running MiXCR on the PCR reads. The profile shows approximately 200,000 distinct CDR3 sequences, 6.3% of them singletons. The specimen was PBMCs, collected before TCRalphabeta/CD19-depleted stem cell transplant. These receptors were obtained from a girl under three years old with combined immunodeficiency, due to receive a stem cell transplant.

This clonotype appeared many times. J is TRBJ2-7 and V is TRBV29-1; D ambiguous. Per germline, CDR1 SQVTM and CDR2 ANQGSEA. The V and J ends lost 4 bases and 2 bases respectively, with 9 bases between them. This CDR3 has 12 amino acids. DNA for the CDR3: TGCAGCGTTGTGGGGAAAACCTACGAGCAGTACTTC. It is translated as CSVVGKTYEQYF.

The rearrangement joins TRBV28 to TRBJ2-7; 8 nucleotides agree with TRBD1. Germline values: CDR1 MDHEN, CDR2 SYDVKM. CDR3 length: 16 amino acids. J was trimmed by 5 bases and V by 7 bases; bases with no gene match: 16. The CDR3 here is CASIDTWGDRTDEQYF. The CDR3 nucleotides read TGTGCCAGCATCGATACATGGGGGGACAGGACTGACGAGCAGTACTTC.

The sample holds many counts of this clonotype. Written as DNA, the CDR3 is TGCAGTGCTAGGCGGCCCGAGGTGGGTTACAATGAGCAGTTCTTC. Translated: CSARRPEVGYNEQFF. The chain recombines TRBV20-1 with TRBJ2-1, with D hard to call. V shed 3 bases and J shed 4 bases, with 16 bases lying between them. Germline CDR1 DFQATT, CDR2 SNEGSKA (reference sequence). The CDR3 runs 15 residues.

V gene TRBV4-3 combines with J gene TRBJ2-1; 11 bases match TRBD1. The CDR3 covers 16 residues. J was trimmed by 5 bases and V by 4 bases; bases with no gene match: 7. Germline V gives CDR1 LGHNA, CDR2 YSLEER. The CDR3 protein is CASSPWGQGEHNEQFF. CDR3 DNA sequence: TGCGCCAGCAGCCCTTGGGGACAGGGGGAACACAATGAGCAGTTCTTC.

This clonotype was observed at least ten times. The chain employs TRBV12-3 or TRBV12-4 and TRBJ2-1, with TRBD2 as a possible D gene (7 bases). The CDR3 has 15 amino acids. Trimming took off 3 bases at V and 5 bases at J, with 14 bases between the two ends. CDR3 sequence (DNA): TGTGCCAGCAGTTTGCAGCGGGACACAAACAATGAGCAGTTCTTC. Translation gives CASSLQRDTNNEQFF.

This clonotype came up many times. The junction differs from germline at one of its ends, possibly a read error. The chain is built from TRBV7-7 and TRBJ2-4; 7 bases align to TRBD2. The CDR3 is 16 residues long. CDR1 and CDR2 (germline): SSHAT, FNYEAQ (reference sequence). The CDR3 loop reads CASSLVGPGSGDIQYF. CDR3 in DNA: TGTGCTAGCAGCTTAGTCGGCCCTGGGAGCGGGGACATTCAGTACTTC.

In this sample, this clonotype turned up many times. This chain uses TRBV20-1 with TRBJ2-1, with D unclear. Between the trimmed V and J ends, which lost 3 bases and 7 bases, there was a span of 16 bases. Germline assignment: CDR1 DFQATT and CDR2 SNEGSKA (reference sequence). The CDR3 has 14 amino acids. The CDR3 reads CSASSVLVGNEQFF. For the CDR3, the DNA is TGCAGTGCTAGTAGTGTCTTAGTTGGGAATGAGCAGTTCTTC.